One T cell receptor (beta chain) is described in this entry. The antigen is unknown. This entry belongs to a study of cytomegalovirus exposure and HLA in healthy donors. The PCR ran on 60 Vbeta and 13 Jbeta primers. Some clones are missing from TCRdb's copy, which holds only in-frame ones; the method was immunoSEQ multiplex PCR. Here the sample spans about 160,000 clones, 70% to 90% being singletons. CDR3 length equals 16 residues. Per the germline V gene, CDR1 is SGHDT and CDR2 is YYEEEE. After removal of 5 bases from V and 3 bases from J, the junction contained 11 bases not matched to a gene. Findings and caveats of the study: Most TCR beta V segments were productive about 87% or about 30% of the time in an earlier analysis. TCR beta sequences reportedly predicted most subjects' HLA-A and HLA-B alleles accurately.

While unrecorded immune exposures were likely, the donors were nominally healthy when sampled. The sequencing input was PBMCs. V is TRBV5-6 and J is TRBJ1-5; 7 nucleotides align to TRBD1. The source is a man aged 18 to 30 in good health and CMV-seropositive. The CDR3 loop is CASRPDPGQSNQPQHF. DNA of the CDR3: TGTGCCAGCAGACCCGATCCGGGACAGTCCAATCAGCCCCAGCATTTT.